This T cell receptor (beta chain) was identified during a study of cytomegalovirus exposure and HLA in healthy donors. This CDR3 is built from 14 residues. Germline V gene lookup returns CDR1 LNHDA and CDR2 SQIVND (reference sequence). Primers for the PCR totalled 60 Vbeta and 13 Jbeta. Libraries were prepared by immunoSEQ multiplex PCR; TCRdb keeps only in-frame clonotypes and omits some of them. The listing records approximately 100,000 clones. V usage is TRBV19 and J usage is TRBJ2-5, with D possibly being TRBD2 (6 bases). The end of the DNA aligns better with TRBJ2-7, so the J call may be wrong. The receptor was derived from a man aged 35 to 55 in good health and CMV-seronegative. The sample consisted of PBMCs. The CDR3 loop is CASSIGGGIYEQYF. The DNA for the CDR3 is TGTGCCAGTAGTATAGGTGGGGGGATCTACGAGCAGTACTTC.